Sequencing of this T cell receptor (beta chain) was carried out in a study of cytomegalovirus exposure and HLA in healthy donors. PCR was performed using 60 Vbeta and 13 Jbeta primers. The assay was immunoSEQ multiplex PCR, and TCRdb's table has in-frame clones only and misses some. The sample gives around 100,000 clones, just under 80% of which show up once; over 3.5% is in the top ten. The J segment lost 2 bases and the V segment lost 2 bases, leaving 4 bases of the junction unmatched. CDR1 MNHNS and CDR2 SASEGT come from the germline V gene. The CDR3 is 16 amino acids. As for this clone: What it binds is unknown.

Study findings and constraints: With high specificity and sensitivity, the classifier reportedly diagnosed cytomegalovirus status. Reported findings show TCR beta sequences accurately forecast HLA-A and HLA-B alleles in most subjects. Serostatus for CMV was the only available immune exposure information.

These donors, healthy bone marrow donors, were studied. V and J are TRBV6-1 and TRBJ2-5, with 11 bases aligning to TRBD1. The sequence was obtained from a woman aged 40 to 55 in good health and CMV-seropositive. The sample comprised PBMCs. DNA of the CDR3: TGTGCCAGCAGTGAACCGGGACAGGGGGTGCAAGAGACCCAGTACTTC. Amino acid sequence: CASSEPGQGVQETQYF.